This T cell receptor (beta chain) was identified during a study of post-analysis software for immune sequencing data. Study-level background: Several disease courses (relapsing-remitting, secondary progressive and progressive-relapsing) of multiple sclerosis were included. Study results and caveats: The authors found that F measure strongly co-clustered same-batch samples. Elevated frequency relative to controls characterized 4 or 5 TRBV segments in patients, TRBV5-6, TRBV5-1 and TRBV20-1 among them.

TCR beta cDNA libraries had unique molecular identifiers. TCRdb analysed the PCR reads with MiXCR anew, one entry per CDR3 protein. Among roughly 800,000 distinct CDR3 sequences listed, about 32% were seen once. In germline, CDR1 is ENHRY, CDR2 SYGVKD. Trimming took 10 bases from V and 4 from J, leaving 13 bases between them. The CDR3 consists of 12 residues. The table lists this clonotype with a few counts. As yet, its antigen is unknown. The chain combines TRBV10-3 with TRBJ1-1; D is ambiguous. The sequence was collected from a girl aged 5-17 years with multiple sclerosis. The sequenced material came from blood. CDR3 amino acids: CATRDGRTEAFF. For the CDR3, the DNA is TGTGCCACCCGAGACGGGCGCACTGAAGCTTTCTTT.